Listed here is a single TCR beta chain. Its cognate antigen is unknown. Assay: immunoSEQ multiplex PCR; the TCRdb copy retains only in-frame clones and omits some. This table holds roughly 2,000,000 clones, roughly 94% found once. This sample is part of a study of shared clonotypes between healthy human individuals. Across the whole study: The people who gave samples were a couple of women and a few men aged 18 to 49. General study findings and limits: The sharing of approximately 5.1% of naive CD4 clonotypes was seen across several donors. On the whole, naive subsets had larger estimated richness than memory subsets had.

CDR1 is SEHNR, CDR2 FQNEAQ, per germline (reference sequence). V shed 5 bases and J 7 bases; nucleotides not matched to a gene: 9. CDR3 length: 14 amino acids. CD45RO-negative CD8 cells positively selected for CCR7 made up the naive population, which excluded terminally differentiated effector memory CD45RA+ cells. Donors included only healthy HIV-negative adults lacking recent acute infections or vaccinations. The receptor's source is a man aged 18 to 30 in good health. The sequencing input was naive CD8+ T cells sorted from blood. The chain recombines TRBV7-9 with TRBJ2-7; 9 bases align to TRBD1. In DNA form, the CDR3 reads TGTGCCAGCAGCCCCCGAAGACAGGGGGGGGAGCAGTACTTC. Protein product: CASSPRRQGGEQYF.